This T cell receptor beta chain was captured by sequencing in a study of control samples from healthy donors and cancer patients. The V gene lost 6 bases and the J gene lost 1 base, with 16 bases spanning the gap. CDR1 and CDR2 (germline): LNHDA, SQIVND (reference sequence). CDR3 length: 16 amino acids. Here immunoSEQ multiplex PCR was the method, and the copy in TCRdb shows in-frame clones only, minus some. Here the sample spans about 120,000 clones, 88% being singletons. This sequence joins TRBV19 and TRBJ1-5, with D maybe TRBD1 (6 bases). This TCR derives from a middle-aged man in good health. The sequenced sample was blood. CDR3 sequence reads: CASRASGVQSNQPQHF. CDR3 in DNA: TGTGCCAGTAGGGCCTCAGGGGTGCAAAGCAATCAGCCCCAGCATTTT.